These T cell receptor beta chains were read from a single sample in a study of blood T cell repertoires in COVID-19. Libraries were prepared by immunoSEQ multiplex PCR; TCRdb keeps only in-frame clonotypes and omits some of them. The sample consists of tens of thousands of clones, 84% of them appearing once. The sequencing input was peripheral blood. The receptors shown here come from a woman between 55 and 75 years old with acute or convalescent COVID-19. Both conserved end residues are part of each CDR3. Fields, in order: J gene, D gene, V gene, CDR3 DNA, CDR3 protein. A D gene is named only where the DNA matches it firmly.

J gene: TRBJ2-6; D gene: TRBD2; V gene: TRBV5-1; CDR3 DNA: TGCGCCAGCAGCCCGGGGGGTTCTGGGGCCAACGTCCTGACTTTC; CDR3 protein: CASSPGGSGANVLTF
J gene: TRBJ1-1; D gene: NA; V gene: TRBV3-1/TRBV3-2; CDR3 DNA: TGTGCCAGCAGCCAAGAAAGGGGGTACACTGAAGCTTTCTTT; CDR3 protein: CASSQERGYTEAFF
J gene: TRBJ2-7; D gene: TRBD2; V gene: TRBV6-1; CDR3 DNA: TGTGCCAGCAGTGAAGGAGTAGGGGCGGGGGGCCACTACGAGCAGTACTTC; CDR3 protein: CASSEGVGAGGHYEQYF
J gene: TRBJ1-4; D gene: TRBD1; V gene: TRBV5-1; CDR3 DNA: TGCGCCAGCAGCAGGGACAGCACAACTAATGAAAAACTGTTTTTT; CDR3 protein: CASSRDSTTNEKLFF
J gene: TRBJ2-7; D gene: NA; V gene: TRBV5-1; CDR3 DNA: TGCGCCAGCAGCTTGGATCCCGCGTTATCCTACGAGCAGTACTTC; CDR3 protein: CASSLDPALSYEQYF
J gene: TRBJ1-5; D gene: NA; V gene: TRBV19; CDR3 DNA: TGTGCCAGTAGTATCCAGAATCAGCCCCAGCATTTT; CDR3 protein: CASSIQNQPQHF
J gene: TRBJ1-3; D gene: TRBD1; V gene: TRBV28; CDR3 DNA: TGTGCCAGCGGTTCTCCGGGACAGGTCTCTGGAAACACCATATATTTT; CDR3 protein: CASGSPGQVSGNTIYF
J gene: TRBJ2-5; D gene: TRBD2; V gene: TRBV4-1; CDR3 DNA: TGCGCCAGCAGCCTACTAGCGGGGGAGAGTGAGACCCAGTACTTC; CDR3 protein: CASSLLAGESETQYF
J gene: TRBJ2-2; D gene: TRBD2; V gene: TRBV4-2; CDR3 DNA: TGTGCCAGCAGCCAACAGGGGACTAGCGGTAACACCGGGGAGCTGTTTTTT; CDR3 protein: CASSQQGTSGNTGELFF
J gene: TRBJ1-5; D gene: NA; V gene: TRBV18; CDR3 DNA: TGTGCCAGCTCAACTACAGGGATCGGCAATCAGCCCCAGCATTTT; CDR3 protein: CASSTTGIGNQPQHF
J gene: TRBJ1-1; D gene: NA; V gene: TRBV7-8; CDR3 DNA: TGTGCCAGCAGCCATAGGGGGGGTGAAGCTTTCTTT; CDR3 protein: CASSHRGGEAFF
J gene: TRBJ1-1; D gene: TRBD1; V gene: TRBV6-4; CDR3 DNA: TGTGCCAGCAGACAGGGGGCAGAGAACACTGAAGCTTTCTTT; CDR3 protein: CASRQGAENTEAFF
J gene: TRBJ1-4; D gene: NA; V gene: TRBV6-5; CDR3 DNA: TGTGCCAGCAGTTACTCGATAATAGGTAGCGGTGAAAAACTGTTTTTT; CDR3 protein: CASSYSIIGSGEKLFF
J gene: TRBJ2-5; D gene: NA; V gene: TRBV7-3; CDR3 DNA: TGTGCCAGCAGCCTGGGCGGGAAAGAGACCCAGTACTTC; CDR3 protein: CASSLGGKETQYF
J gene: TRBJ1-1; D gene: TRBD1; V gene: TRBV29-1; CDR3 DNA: TGCAGCGTTTCTCACAGGGGATTAAACACTGAAGCTTTCTTT; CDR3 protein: CSVSHRGLNTEAFF
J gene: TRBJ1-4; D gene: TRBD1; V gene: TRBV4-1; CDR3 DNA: TGCGCCAGCAGCCAGGGACAGGGGTCGGCTAGTGAAAAACTGTTTTTT; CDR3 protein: CASSQGQGSASEKLFF
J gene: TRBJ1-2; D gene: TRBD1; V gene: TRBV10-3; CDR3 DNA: TGTGCCATCAGTGAGCCGCGGGACAGGGGGCCCGGGGGCTATGGCTACACCTTC; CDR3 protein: CAISEPRDRGPGGYGYTF
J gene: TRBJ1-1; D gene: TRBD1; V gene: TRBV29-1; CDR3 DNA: TGCAGCGCCGGACAGGGGCAGGGCACTGAAGCTTTCTTT; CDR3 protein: CSAGQGQGTEAFF
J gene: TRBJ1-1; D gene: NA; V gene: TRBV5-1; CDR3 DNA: TGCGCCAGCAGCTTGTTAGGGCAGGGAGGCACTGAAGCTTTCTTT; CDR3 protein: CASSLLGQGGTEAFF
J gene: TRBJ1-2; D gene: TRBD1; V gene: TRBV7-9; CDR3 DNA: TGTGCCAGCAGCGCCGACAGGGGGAGAAGCGGCTACACCTTC; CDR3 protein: CASSADRGRSGYTF
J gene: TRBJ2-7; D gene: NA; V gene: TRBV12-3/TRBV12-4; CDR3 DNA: TGTGCCAGCAGTTTATTACAGGGCCACGAGCAGTACTTC; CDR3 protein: CASSLLQGHEQYF